The 9 T cell receptor beta chains presented below share a single source sample, sequenced in a study of T cells in Graves' hyperthyroidism and ophthalmopathy. RNA transcripts served as the template for amplifying TCR beta CDR3 regions. The TCR CDR3 was amplified in a first-round RT-PCR using the HTBI primer set. TCRdb reprocessed the multiplex PCR reads with MiXCR, giving one entry per CDR3 protein. Altogether 550,000 to 700,000 distinct CDR3 sequences are present, about 45% being singletons, with the ten largest covering around 17%. Sequenced: peripheral blood or thyroid tissue (not recorded which). Receptors were obtained from an adult woman with Graves' disease, either hyperthyroidism or ophthalmopathy (not recorded which).

On this clonotype: An end of the junction differs from the germline gene, which may be a read error. The V and J genes are TRBV2 and TRBJ1-2; D is unresolved. Germline V gene lookup returns CDR1 SNHLY and CDR2 FYNNEI. The CDR3 runs to 13 residues. The CDR3 region is CAGSEHINYGYIF. The CDR3 nucleotides are TGTGCCGGCAGTGAACACATTAACTATGGCTACATCTTC.

As for this clonotype: Because it lacks the conserved phenylalanine or tryptophan at the end, this CDR3 is likely a read error. The DNA is left out, because the CDR3 cannot be placed on it with certainty; the CDR3 is given as TCRdb lists it. The V call is TRBV15, the J call TRBJ1-4. The CDR3 numbers 8 amino acids, ends counted. Germline values: CDR1 LNHNV, CDR2 YYDKDF (reference sequence). CDR3 sequence: CATSRDLI.

This clonotype has a handful of counts. V usage is TRBV7-2 and J usage is TRBJ2-5, with TRBD2 as a possible D gene (7 bases). CDR1 is SGHTA and CDR2 is FQGNSA in the germline V gene. The CDR3 is made up of 14 amino acids. The V end lost 4 bases, the J end lost 5 bases, and 14 bases lay between the germline ends. CDR3 loop: CASSSWGGQETQYF. CDR3 nucleotides: TGTGCCAGCAGCTCCTGGGGGGGCCAGGAGACCCAGTACTTC.

This clonotype was counted many times. Compared with germline, one end of the junction differs, possibly owing to a read error. This chain's CDR3 is CSSSGRAVGEQYF. The CDR3 DNA reads TGCAGTTCTAGCGGGAGGGCCGTCGGGGAGCAGTACTTC. The rearrangement joins TRBV20-1 to TRBJ2-7; 12 nucleotides match TRBD2. CDR3 size: 13 residues. Germline CDR1 DFQATT, CDR2 SNEGSKA (reference sequence).

Concerning this clonotype: A much larger clone lies one base from this, so it may be a read error. This CDR3 fails to terminate in the conserved phenylalanine or tryptophan, so it likely reflects a read error. The rearrangement links TRBV5-5 to TRBJ1-2; tentative D call: TRBD1 (6 bases). The CDR3 loop spans 13 amino acids. Germline CDR1 and CDR2: SGHKS and YYEKEE (reference sequence). CDR3 DNA sequence: TGCGCCAGCAGCTTGGGGGGCGTCGGGGGCTACACCCTC. Its protein product is CASSLGGVGGYTL.

The chain joins TRBV7-9 to TRBJ1-1; possible D gene TRBD1, 6 bases. CDR1 is SEHNR, CDR2 FQNEAQ, per germline (reference sequence). There are 14 residues in the CDR3. V was cut by 2 bases and J by 4 bases, with 11 bases left in between. The CDR3 DNA is TGTGCCAGCAGCTTAAGTACAGGGTCCACTGAAGCTTTCTTT. Amino acid sequence: CASSLSTGSTEAFF. Full variable domain (outside the CDR3, taken from reference TRBV7-9 and TRBJ1-1): DTGVSQNPRHKITKRGQNVTFRCDPISEHNRLYWYRQTLGQGPEFLTYFQNEAQLEKSRLLSDRFSAERPKGSFSTLEIQRTEQGDSAMYLCASSLSTGSTEAFFGQGTRLTVV.

This clonotype was detected only once. A single base separates this from a much larger clone, so it may be a read error. The J gene is TRBJ2-2, the V gene TRBV7-9, with a possible D match to TRBD1 (6 bases). Germline V gene lookup returns CDR1 SEHNR and CDR2 FQNEAQ (reference sequence). Trimming took off 6 bases at V and 4 bases at J, with 18 bases between the two ends. CDR3 length equals 16 residues. The CDR3 reads CASRLPRQVVTGELFF. CDR3 nucleotide sequence: TGTGCCAGCAGACTTCCTAGACAGGTGGTCACCGGGGAGCTGTTTTTT.

This clonotype was recorded at least ten times. In DNA form, the CDR3 reads TGCAGTGCTAGGGACGGGAGGTGGGCCCTTAACTATGGCTACACCTTC. Translation gives CSARDGRWALNYGYTF. The chain has TRBV20-1 and TRBJ1-2; D is unclear. CDR3 length: 16 amino acids. V was shortened by 3 bases and J by 1 base, with 18 bases between the two germline ends. Germline-derived CDR1 and CDR2 are DFQATT and SNEGSKA (reference sequence).

The sample holds a few counts of this clonotype. The CDR3 sequence: CASDRASNTEAFF. CDR3 nucleotide sequence: TGTGCCAGCGACAGGGCGTCGAACACTGAAGCTTTCTTT. The rearrangement uses TRBV18 and TRBJ1-1; 7 bases align to TRBD1. Germline CDR1 and CDR2: KGHSH and LQKENI. The V gene end was trimmed by 8 bases and the J gene end by 1 base; junction bases not matched to a gene: 4. There are 13 residues in the CDR3. The full variable domain, its missing parts supplied by reference TRBV18 and TRBJ1-1, is NAGVMQNPRHLVRRRGQEARLRCSPMKGHSHVYWYRQLPEEGLKFMVYLQKENIIDESGMPKERFSAEFPKEGPSILRIQQVVRGDSAAYFCASDRASNTEAFFGQGTRLTVV.